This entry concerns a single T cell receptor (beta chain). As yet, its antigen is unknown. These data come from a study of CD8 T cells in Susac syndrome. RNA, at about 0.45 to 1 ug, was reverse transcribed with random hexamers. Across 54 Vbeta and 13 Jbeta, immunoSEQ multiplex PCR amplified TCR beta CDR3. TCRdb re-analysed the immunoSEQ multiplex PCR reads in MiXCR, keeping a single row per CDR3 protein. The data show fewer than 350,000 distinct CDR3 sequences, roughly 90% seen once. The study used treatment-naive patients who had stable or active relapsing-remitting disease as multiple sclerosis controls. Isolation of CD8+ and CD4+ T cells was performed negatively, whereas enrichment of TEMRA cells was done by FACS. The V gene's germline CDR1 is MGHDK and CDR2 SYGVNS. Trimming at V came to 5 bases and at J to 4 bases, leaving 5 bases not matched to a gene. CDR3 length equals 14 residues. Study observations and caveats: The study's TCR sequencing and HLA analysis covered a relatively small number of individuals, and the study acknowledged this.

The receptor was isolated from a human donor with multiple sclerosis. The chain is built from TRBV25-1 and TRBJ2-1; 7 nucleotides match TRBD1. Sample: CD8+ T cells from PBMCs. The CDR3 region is CASSRGGTYNEQFF. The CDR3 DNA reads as TGTGCCAGCAGTAGAGGGGGCACGTACAATGAGCAGTTCTTC.